Each of the 19 T cell receptor beta chains below was sequenced from the same sample in a study of CD8 T cells in ankylosing spondylitis. TCRdb re-analysed the 5' RACE reads in MiXCR, keeping a single row per CDR3 protein. The repertoire consists of some 250,000 distinct CDR3 sequences, with 7.5% to 9% occurring once and the leading ten covering 6.8%. The source material was blood, either unsorted or a sorted T cell fraction (not recorded which). These receptors originate from a male donor with ankylosing spondylitis or in good health (not recorded which).

The chain joins TRBV7-9 to TRBJ1-3; D is undetermined. The CDR3 length is 16 residues. Looked up from germline, CDR1 is SEHNR and CDR2 is FQNEAQ (reference sequence). Trimming took off 5 bases at V and 3 bases at J, with 17 bases between the two ends. As DNA, the CDR3 is TGTGCCAGCAGCCCACTAGGGCTTATAGGTGGAAACACCATATATTTT. Its translation is CASSPLGLIGGNTIYF.

This clonotype appeared many times. This CDR3 is CSAHPRNTEAFF. CDR3 in DNA: TGCAGTGCGCACCCCCGGAACACTGAAGCTTTCTTT. The gene calls are TRBV20-1 and TRBJ1-1; D remains unclear. The CDR3 sequence is 12 residues long. V lost 6 bases and J lost 1, with 9 bases in between. In germline, CDR1 is DFQATT, CDR2 SNEGSKA (reference sequence).

This clonotype was seen more than once but under ten times. This chain connects TRBV20-1 to TRBJ1-1, with a tentative D call TRBD1 (6 bases). With 1 base removed from V and 2 bases from J, the gap between germline ends came to 14 bases. This CDR3 is built from 15 residues. Germline lookup yields CDR1 DFQATT and CDR2 SNEGSKA (reference sequence). The DNA of the CDR3 is TGCAGTGCTAGAGTTTCAGGGGCGCGAAACACTGAAGCTTTCTTT. As protein: CSARVSGARNTEAFF.

The chain is built from TRBV4-2 and TRBJ2-7; D gene unclear. Per the germline V gene, CDR1 is LGHNA and CDR2 is YNFKEQ. V lost 1 base and J 3 bases, leaving 10 bases between the germline ends. The CDR3 loop spans 14 amino acids. The CDR3 coding sequence is TGTGCCAGCAGCCAAGTCGGTGTAGTCTACGAGCAGTACTTC. This sequence encodes CASSQVGVVYEQYF.

This clonotype occurred many times. This chain links TRBV10-3 with TRBJ2-1; D is perhaps TRBD2 (5 bases). The germline CDR1 and CDR2 sequences are ENHRY and SYGVKD. The ends were cut back, 4 bases at V and 3 bases at J, with 16 bases in the middle. The CDR3 runs to 16 residues. The CDR3 sequence is CAISASGRVNYNEQFF. CDR3 sequence (DNA): TGTGCCATCAGTGCCTCCGGGCGGGTTAACTACAATGAGCAGTTCTTC.

In this sample, this clonotype turned up many times. J is TRBJ2-2 and V is TRBV6-2 or TRBV6-3, with D tentatively TRBD1 (7 bases). CDR1 is MNHEY and CDR2 is SVGEGT in the germline V gene. This CDR3 has 18 amino acids. V was pared by 6 bases and J by 4 bases, with 24 bases between. The CDR3, as DNA: TGTGCCAGCAGAGGGCCGACAGGGACTTCTCTCAGCACCGGGGAGCTGTTTTTT. This gives the protein CASRGPTGTSLSTGELFF.

As to this clonotype: A much larger clone differs from this one at a single base, so this may be a read error. Without the conserved terminal phenylalanine or tryptophan, this CDR3 likely stems from a read error. This chain connects TRBV12-3 or TRBV12-4 to TRBJ1-5; D not resolved. The CDR3 runs 15 residues. The ends were cut back, 3 bases at V and 1 base at J, with 10 bases in the middle. The CDR3 loop reads CASSLVLGSNQPQHL. The CDR3 nucleotides are TGTGCCAGCAGTTTGGTCCTAGGGAGCAATCAGCCCCAGCATTTA.

The sample holds many counts of this clonotype. This chain connects TRBV10-3 to TRBJ1-1; D gene unclear. CDR1 and CDR2 from the germline V gene are ENHRY and SYGVKD. Trimming left V 11 bases short and J 6 bases short, with 19 bases between. This CDR3 region has 13 residues. This CDR3 reads CAASSAGGAEAFF. CDR3 nucleotides: TGTGCCGCGTCCAGCGCGGGTGGAGCTGAAGCTTTCTTT.

This clonotype was seen ten or more times. This sequence joins TRBV2 and TRBJ2-3; tentatively, D is TRBD2 (5 bases). The V gene lost 6 bases and the J gene lost 0 bases, with 10 bases spanning the gap. This CDR3 spans 14 amino acids. The germline CDR1 and CDR2 sequences are SNHLY and FYNNEI. DNA for the CDR3: TGTGCCAGCAGCGCGGGCAGGAGCACAGATACGCAGTATTTT. This sequence encodes CASSAGRSTDTQYF. The whole variable domain, filled in from reference TRBV2 and TRBJ2-3, reads EPEVTQTPSHQVTQMGQEVILRCVPISNHLYFYWYRQILGQKVEFLVSFYNNEISEKSEIFDDQFSVERPDGSNFTLKIRSTKLEDSAMYFCASSAGRSTDTQYFGPGTRLTVL.

This clonotype was recorded at least ten times. The chain is built from TRBV20-1 and TRBJ2-1, with D perhaps TRBD2 (5 bases). This CDR3 has 14 residues. V was cut by 6 bases and J by 5 bases, with 17 bases left in between. Germline CDR1 DFQATT, CDR2 SNEGSKA (reference sequence). The DNA for the CDR3 is TGCAGTGCCTCTGAGGAGGCCGAACACAATGAGCAGTTCTTC. Translated, it gives CSASEEAEHNEQFF.

This clonotype was recorded at least ten times. This chain connects TRBV7-2 to TRBJ1-3; weak D call: TRBD1 (5 bases). The CDR3 totals 16 residues. The germline V gene encodes CDR1 SGHTA and CDR2 FQGNSA. Trimming took 5 bases from V and 0 from J, leaving 14 bases between them. CDR3 DNA sequence: TGTGCCAGCAGCCCCTGGGGCGTGAGCTCTGGAAACACCATATATTTT. Translation: CASSPWGVSSGNTIYF. Combining the CDR3 with reference TRBV7-2 and TRBJ1-3 gives the whole variable domain GAGVSQSPSNKVTEKGKDVELRCDPISGHTALYWYRQSLGQGLEFLIYFQGNSAPDKSGLPSDRFSAERTGGSVSTLTIQRTQQEDSAVYLCASSPWGVSSGNTIYFGEGSWLTVV.

This clonotype was observed many times. The chain recombines TRBV9 with TRBJ1-5; D not resolved. This CDR3 region has 15 residues. The germline gives CDR1 SGDLS, CDR2 YYNGEE. V dropped 0 bases and J dropped 7 bases, with 14 bases sitting between them. The CDR3 bases are TGTGCCAGCAGCGTAGAGTGGACCCGCACCCAGCCCCAGCATTTT. Protein sequence: CASSVEWTRTQPQHF.

A note on this clonotype: A much larger clone differs by one base, so this may be a read error. J is TRBJ2-3 and V is TRBV27; the match to TRBD1 covers 8 bases. Germline V gene lookup returns CDR1 MNHEY and CDR2 SMNVEV (reference sequence). This CDR3 contains 14 residues. The CDR3 sequence: CPSSLGQATDTQYF. The CDR3 bases are TGTCCCAGCAGCTTGGGACAGGCCACAGATACGCAGTATTTT.

There are many counts of this clonotype. The chain has TRBV7-2 and TRBJ1-6; maybe TRBD1 (6 bases). The V gene's germline CDR1 is SGHTA and CDR2 FQGNSA. Trimming cost V 5 bases and J 8 bases, with 16 bases left between them. The CDR3 covers 15 residues. CDR3 sequence (DNA): TGTGCCAGCAGCCCGCGAGGGGGTCTGGATTCACCCCTCCACTTT. Translation gives CASSPRGGLDSPLHF.

This clonotype was recorded many times. The chain has TRBV12-3 or TRBV12-4 and TRBJ2-2; 8 bases align to TRBD2. The CDR3 has 15 amino acids. V was clipped by 6 bases and J by 1 base; unmatched bases: 4. The CDR3 nucleotides read TGTGCCAGCAGGGGTGGGACTAGGAACACCGGGGAGCTGTTTTTT. Amino acids: CASRGGTRNTGELFF.

This clonotype was recorded at least ten times. The chain has TRBV29-1 and TRBJ2-1; TRBD1 agrees at 8 bases. Germline CDR1 is SQVTM and CDR2 is ANQGSEA. CDR3 size: 16 residues. J lost 5 bases, V lost 0 bases, and 9 bases had no gene match. The CDR3 region is CSVEDYVQGVNNEQFF. The CDR3 region has the DNA TGCAGCGTTGAAGACTACGTACAGGGGGTTAACAATGAGCAGTTCTTC.

With regard to this clonotype: Compared with germline, one end of the junction differs, possibly owing to a read error. J is TRBJ2-7 and V is TRBV20-1, with D unclear. CDR3 length: 15 amino acids. Looked up from germline, CDR1 is DFQATT and CDR2 is SNEGSKA (reference sequence). CDR3 nucleotide sequence: TGCAGTTCTAGAGATCCTAAGACTGGCACCTACGAGCAGTACTTC. This translates into CSSRDPKTGTYEQYF.

This clonotype has ten or more counts. This sequence joins TRBV12-3 or TRBV12-4 and TRBJ2-7, with TRBD1 identical over 9 bases. J was trimmed by 1 base and V by 4 bases; bases with no gene match: 8. The CDR3 has 16 residues. CDR3 DNA: TGTGCCAGCAGTTCCCCCGGGACAGGGTTATCCTACGAGCAGTACTTC. It codes for CASSSPGTGLSYEQYF.

Many counts were recorded for this clonotype. The chain employs TRBV4-3 and TRBJ2-1; 10 bases line up with TRBD2. J was trimmed by 0 bases and V by 0 bases; bases with no gene match: 8. The CDR3 totals 19 residues. Germline V gives CDR1 LGHNA, CDR2 YSLEER. Here the CDR3 DNA reads TGCGCCAGCAGCCAAGATCCCCTAGCGGGGGAAAGCTCCTACAATGAGCAGTTCTTC. Protein: CASSQDPLAGESSYNEQFF.